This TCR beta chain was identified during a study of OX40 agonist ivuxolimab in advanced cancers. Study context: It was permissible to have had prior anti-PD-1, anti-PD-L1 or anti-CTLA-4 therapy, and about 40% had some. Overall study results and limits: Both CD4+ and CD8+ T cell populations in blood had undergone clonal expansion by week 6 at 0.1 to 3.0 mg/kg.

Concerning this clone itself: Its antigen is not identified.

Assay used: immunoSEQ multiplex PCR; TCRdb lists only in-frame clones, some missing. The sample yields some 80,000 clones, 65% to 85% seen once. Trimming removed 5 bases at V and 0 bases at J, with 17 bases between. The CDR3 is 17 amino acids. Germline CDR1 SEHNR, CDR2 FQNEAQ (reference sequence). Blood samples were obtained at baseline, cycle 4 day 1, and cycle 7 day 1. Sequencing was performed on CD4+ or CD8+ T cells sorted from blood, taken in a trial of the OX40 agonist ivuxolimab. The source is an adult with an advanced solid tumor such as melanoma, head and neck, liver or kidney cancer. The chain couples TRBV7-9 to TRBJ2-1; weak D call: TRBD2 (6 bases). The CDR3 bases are TGTGCCAGCAGCCCGGCCGGGACTCCAAGCTCCTACAATGAGCAGTTCTTC. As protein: CASSPAGTPSSYNEQFF.